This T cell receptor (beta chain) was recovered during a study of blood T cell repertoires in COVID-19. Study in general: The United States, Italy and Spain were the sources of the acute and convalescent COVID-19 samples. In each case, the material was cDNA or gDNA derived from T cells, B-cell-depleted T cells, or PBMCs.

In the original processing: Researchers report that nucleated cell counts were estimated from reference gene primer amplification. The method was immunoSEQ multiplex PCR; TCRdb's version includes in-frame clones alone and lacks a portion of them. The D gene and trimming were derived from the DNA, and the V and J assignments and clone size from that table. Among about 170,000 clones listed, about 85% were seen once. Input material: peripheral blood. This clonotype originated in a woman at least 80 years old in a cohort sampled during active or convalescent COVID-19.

This CDR3 reads CASRTTGGQETQYF. The CDR3 DNA reads as TGTGCCAGCAGAACCACAGGGGGTCAAGAGACCCAGTACTTC. This chain links TRBV2 with TRBJ2-5; 8 bases align to TRBD1. The V gene's germline CDR1 is SNHLY and CDR2 FYNNEI. The J segment lost 2 bases and the V segment lost 6 bases, leaving 5 bases of the junction unmatched. The CDR3 covers 14 residues. The full variable domain, with the rest looked up from reference TRBV2 and TRBJ2-5, is EPEVTQTPSHQVTQMGQEVILRCVPISNHLYFYWYRQILGQKVEFLVSFYNNEISEKSEIFDDQFSVERPDGSNFTLKIRSTKLEDSAMYFCASRTTGGQETQYFGPGTRLLVL.